Below are 10 T cell receptor beta chains sequenced from a single sample in a study of cytomegalovirus exposure and HLA in healthy donors. Clones were read by immunoSEQ multiplex PCR, and TCRdb kept only the in-frame ones, dropping some. The sample includes tens of thousands of clones, 85% to 95% of them seen just once. The sequenced material came from PBMCs. These receptor sequences come from a man aged 18 to 29 in good health and CMV-seronegative.

The chain recombines TRBV7-6 with TRBJ2-6; D call uncertain. Germline V gene data show CDR1 as SGHVS and CDR2 as FNYEAQ. The CDR3 runs to 13 residues. As DNA, the CDR3 is TGTCCGGGTAAGTGTGTTGGGGCCAACGTCCTGACTTTC. Translating gives CPGKCVGANVLTF.

The V call is TRBV28, the J call TRBJ2-5; 7 bases fit TRBD1. J gave up 9 bases and V 5 bases, and 9 bases lay outside the gene matches. CDR1 and CDR2 (germline): MDHEN, SYDVKM. The CDR3 length is 13 residues. CDR3 residues: CASSNRGIGAQYF. DNA of the CDR3: TGTGCCAGCAGTAACAGGGGAATCGGGGCCCAGTACTTC.

This chain connects TRBV30 to TRBJ1-5; no clear D gene. CDR1 is GTSNPN and CDR2 is SVGIG in the germline V gene (reference sequence). The CDR3 runs to 15 residues. The V and J ends lost 2 bases and 1 base respectively, with 12 bases between them. CDR3 region: CAWSRAGRSNQPQHF. CDR3 DNA: TGTGCCTGGAGTCGAGCGGGGAGAAGCAATCAGCCCCAGCATTTT.

The rearrangement links TRBV10-3 to TRBJ2-2; 10 positions match TRBD2. CDR1 ENHRY and CDR2 SYGVKD come from the germline V gene. Unmatched junction bases numbered 7, after V lost 3 bases and J lost 6 bases. The CDR3 loop spans 16 amino acids. The CDR3 sequence is CAISEVAGGIAGELFF. The DNA of the CDR3 is TGTGCCATCAGTGAAGTAGCGGGAGGAATTGCCGGGGAGCTGTTTTTT.

The chain joins TRBV29-1 to TRBJ2-7; weak D call: TRBD1 (5 bases). This CDR3 is 11 amino acids long. The V end was cut by 6 bases, the J end by 5 bases, with 11 bases between. Germline V gene lookup returns CDR1 SQVTM and CDR2 ANQGSEA. The chain's CDR3 is CSVRQGNEQYF. CDR3 coding DNA: TGCAGCGTGAGGCAGGGAAACGAGCAGTACTTC.

J is TRBJ1-5 and V is TRBV4-1, with 7 bases lining up with TRBD1. Trimming took 4 bases from V and 2 from J; bases not matched to a gene: 8. The germline V gene encodes CDR1 MGHRA and CDR2 YSYEKL. This CDR3 region has 16 residues. The CDR3 region is CASSPSGGRGNQPQHF. CDR3 bases: TGCGCCAGCAGCCCTTCAGGGGGAAGAGGCAATCAGCCCCAGCATTTT.

The chain employs TRBV5-1 and TRBJ2-3; a weak D match, TRBD2 (5 bases). CDR3 length equals 14 residues. V lost 0 bases and J lost 0, with 5 bases in between. The V gene's germline CDR1 is SGHRS and CDR2 YFSETQ. CDR3 region: CASSLGESTDTQYF. DNA of the CDR3: TGCGCCAGCAGCTTGGGGGAGAGCACAGATACGCAGTATTTT.

The V and J genes are TRBV27 and TRBJ2-7, with TRBD1 identical over 11 bases. Germline trimming cut 5 bases from V and 5 bases from J; bases unmatched to any gene: 8. There are 15 residues in the CDR3. CDR1 and CDR2 from the germline V gene are MNHEY and SMNVEV (reference sequence). The CDR3 nucleotides are TGTGCCAGCAGTCTGACCGGGACAGGGGGGCACGAGCAGTACTTC. Its translation is CASSLTGTGGHEQYF.

The rearrangement joins TRBV7-2 to TRBJ2-4, with 7 positions matching TRBD2. Germline CDR1 reads SGHTA; CDR2 reads FQGNSA. The trim removed 7 bases at V and 13 bases at J, leaving 10 bases unmatched. The CDR3 loop spans 12 amino acids. The chain's CDR3 is CASTSGGAYQYF. DNA for the CDR3: TGTGCCAGCACCTCGGGGGGTGCCTACCAGTACTTC.

CDR3 DNA: TGTGCCAGTAGTATCCGGACAGGCGGAGGAAACACCATATATTTT. Protein sequence: CASSIRTGGGNTIYF. The chain couples TRBV19 to TRBJ1-3; TRBD1 matches 7 bases. V was clipped by 3 bases and J by 4 bases; unmatched bases: 6. This CDR3 is 15 amino acids long. The germline gives CDR1 LNHDA, CDR2 SQIVND (reference sequence).